Sequencing of this TCR beta chain was carried out in a study of T cell repertoires in cytomegalovirus infection. Overall study context: CMV epitopes in the study were HLA-C-restricted (recently identified) and HLA-B-restricted (well studied).

The CDR3 consists of 15 residues. V lost 3 bases and J lost 5; bases outside the gene matches: 9. Germline loops: CDR1 DFQATT, CDR2 SNEGSKA (reference sequence). One entry per CDR3 protein results from TCRdb running MiXCR on the reads. The table records approximately 280,000 distinct CDR3 sequences, roughly a fifth of them present only once. General observations from the study: Dominating the ex vivo response were HLA-C-restricted CMV-specific TCR beta clonotypes.

This clonotype has more than one count but fewer than ten. The antigen remains undetermined. The material sequenced was cultured PBMCs, taken from culture after CMV antigen stimulation. The sequence was obtained from a human donor in good health (CMV status not recorded). Some clones in this sample may be carry-over from other donors' samples. The rearrangement uses TRBV20-1 and TRBJ2-4, with 8 bases identical to TRBD2. DNA of the CDR3: TGCAGTGCTAGCGGGTTAGCGGGAACCGAAAACATTCAGTACTTC. This translates into CSASGLAGTENIQYF.